Presented here are 27 T cell receptor beta chains from one specimen sequenced in a study of T cells after yellow fever vaccination. TCRdb reanalysed the 5' RACE reads using MiXCR and keeps one entry per CDR3 protein. The sample carries 250,000 or so distinct CDR3 sequences, 6.9% recorded once. Sequencing used CD4+ T cells sorted from PBMCs, obtained 15 days after the yellow fever booster vaccination. The receptors derive from a man aged 25 to 40 who received the YFV17D yellow fever vaccine.

This clonotype was seen many times. The chain is built from TRBV7-9 and TRBJ2-1; TRBD1 agrees at 10 bases. This CDR3 is 15 amino acids long. Germline CDR1 SEHNR, CDR2 FQNEAQ (reference sequence). V gave up 3 bases and J gave up 2 bases; unmatched junction bases: 1. This CDR3 is CASSLGQGTYNEQFF. In DNA form, the CDR3 reads TGTGCCAGCAGCTTGGGACAGGGGACCTACAATGAGCAGTTCTTC.

The CDR3 bases are TGTGCCCTGGGGAAGGGAGGGAACTATGGCTACACCTTC. This gives the protein CALGKGGNYGYTF. V usage is TRBV30 and J usage is TRBJ1-2; D is unclear. The V end was cut by 8 bases, the J end by 2 bases, with 15 bases between. Per germline, CDR1 GTSNPN and CDR2 SVGIG (reference sequence). This CDR3 is built from 13 residues.

The chain employs TRBV20-1 and TRBJ2-3, with 9 positions matching TRBD2. The length of the CDR3 is 18 residues. Germline CDR1 reads DFQATT; CDR2 reads SNEGSKA (reference sequence). The ends lost 3 bases at V and 0 bases at J; junction bases unmatched: 13. CDR3 protein: CSASFFRLAVVSTDTQYF. For the CDR3, the DNA is TGCAGTGCTAGCTTCTTTCGACTAGCGGTAGTTAGCACAGATACGCAGTATTTT.

The chain links TRBV12-3 or TRBV12-4 to TRBJ2-5; the D is unclear. This CDR3 has 13 amino acids. V lost 2 bases to trimming and J lost 4 bases, with 8 bases between them. The DNA of the CDR3 is TGTGCCAGCAGTTTACGCGGTCTAGAGACCCAGTACTTC. It translates to CASSLRGLETQYF.

V and J are TRBV6-5 and TRBJ2-3, with 8 bases fitting TRBD2. J lost 7 bases, V lost 6 bases, and 15 bases had no gene match. The germline CDR1 and CDR2 sequences are MNHEY and SVGAGI. The CDR3 consists of 16 residues. DNA for the CDR3: TGTGCCAGCAGCACTGCACGGAGCGGGAGCGCGCATACGCAGTATTTT. Translated, it gives CASSTARSGSAHTQYF.

This clonotype turned up a few times. V gene TRBV29-1 combines with J gene TRBJ1-2; D is perhaps TRBD1 (6 bases). The CDR3 is 12 amino acids. Germline loops: CDR1 SQVTM, CDR2 ANQGSEA. V lost 6 bases, J lost 4 bases, and 12 bases lay in between. For the CDR3, the DNA is TGCAGCGTAGCGGACAGAACCTATGGCTACACCTTC. It translates to CSVADRTYGYTF. Full variable domain (outside the CDR3, taken from reference TRBV29-1 and TRBJ1-2): SAVISQKPSRDICQRGTSLTIQCQVDSQVTMMFWYRQQPGQSLTLIATANQGSEATYESGFVIDKFPISRPNLTFSTLTVSNMSPEDSSIYLCSVADRTYGYTFGSGTRLTVV.

V is TRBV4-2 and J is TRBJ2-7, with D possibly being TRBD1 or TRBD2 (6 bases each). This CDR3 has 15 amino acids. Germline V gene sequence: CDR1 LGHNA, CDR2 YNFKEQ. Trimming took 4 bases from V and 3 from J, leaving 16 bases between them. The CDR3 sequence: CASSPAGGTYYEQYF. The DNA for the CDR3 is TGTGCCAGCAGCCCAGCGGGCGGGACATACTACGAGCAGTACTTC.

In its sample, this clonotype was seen a few times. The V and J genes are TRBV6-1 and TRBJ2-2; possible D gene TRBD2, 6 bases. The CDR3 is made up of 14 amino acids. V dropped 8 bases and J dropped 3 bases, with 13 bases sitting between them. Germline CDR1 MNHNS, CDR2 SASEGT. DNA for the CDR3: TGTGCCAGCGGTGGGGGGTATTACACCGGGGAGCTGTTTTTT. Translation: CASGGGYYTGELFF.

The gene calls are TRBV20-1 and TRBJ2-1; possible D gene TRBD1, 6 bases. Germline V lookup: CDR1 DFQATT, CDR2 SNEGSKA (reference sequence). The CDR3 has 13 amino acids. V was shortened by 0 bases and J by 5 bases, with 8 bases between the two germline ends. For the CDR3, the DNA is TGCAGTGCTAGAGAGGGGACAAACAATGAGCAGTTCTTC. Its translation is CSAREGTNNEQFF.

This clonotype has at least ten counts. The J gene is TRBJ2-5, the V gene TRBV7-2; tentatively, D is TRBD1 (5 bases). The CDR3 length is 13 residues. Trimming took 1 base from V and 4 from J, leaving 7 bases between them. Germline assignment: CDR1 SGHTA and CDR2 FQGNSA. The CDR3 DNA sequence: TGTGCCAGCAGCTTAGTTAGGGGAGAGACCCAGTACTTC. It is translated as CASSLVRGETQYF.

With regard to this clonotype: A single base separates this from a much larger clone, so it may be a read error. V usage is TRBV29-1 and J usage is TRBJ2-3; TRBD2 aligns across 11 bases. Germline loops: CDR1 SQVTM, CDR2 ANQGSEA. This CDR3 has 16 amino acids. The CDR3 here is CCASSGLAEWPDTQYF. Written as DNA, the CDR3 is TGCTGTGCCTCATCGGGACTAGCGGAGTGGCCCGATACGCAGTATTTT.

In this sample, this clonotype turned up a few times. V gene TRBV19 combines with J gene TRBJ1-4; TRBD1 agrees at 8 bases. Looked up from germline, CDR1 is LNHDA and CDR2 is SQIVND (reference sequence). Trimming cost V 3 bases and J 8 bases; bases outside gene matches: 11. This CDR3 has 16 residues. CDR3 in DNA: TGTGCCAGTAGTATGTATCGGACAGGGAGGAACGAAAAACTGTTTTTT. It yields the protein CASSMYRTGRNEKLFF.

This clonotype was recorded a few times. The chain links TRBV28 to TRBJ2-2; D is uncertain. This CDR3 comprises 16 residues. The V end was cut by 3 bases, the J end by 0 bases, with 11 bases between. Germline lookup yields CDR1 MDHEN and CDR2 SYDVKM. The CDR3 loop reads CASSFRLVSNTGELFF. The DNA of the CDR3 is TGTGCCAGCAGTTTTCGTCTGGTATCGAACACCGGGGAGCTGTTTTTT.

This clonotype was detected once. A much larger clone differs by one base, so this may be a read error. The genes are TRBV12-3 or TRBV12-4 and TRBJ1-1; D is unclear. The CDR3 runs 13 residues. Trimming stripped 4 bases from V and 3 bases from J, with 9 bases between. CDR3 nucleotides: TGTGCCAGCAGTTGGGGTGAGGACACTGAAGCTTTCTTT. It translates to CASSWGEDTEAFF.

This clonotype appeared a single time. A much larger clone differs from this one at a single base, so this may be a read error. The chain's CDR3 is CDSSLEGDALTDTQYF. The CDR3 DNA reads TGCGACAGCAGCTTGGAGGGTGACGCCCTCACAGATACGCAGTATTTT. The chain employs TRBV5-1 and TRBJ2-3; D might be TRBD2 (6 bases). Germline CDR1 SGHRS, CDR2 YFSETQ. This CDR3 has 16 residues.

This clonotype appeared many times. The V and J genes are TRBV18 and TRBJ2-5; no definite D call. Trimming removed 3 bases at V and 2 bases at J, with 7 bases between. The germline V gene has CDR1 KGHSH and CDR2 LQKENI. The CDR3 totals 13 residues. The CDR3 is CASSPNLQETQYF. The DNA of the CDR3 is TGTGCCAGCTCACCTAACCTTCAAGAGACCCAGTACTTC. The whole variable domain, remainder taken from reference TRBV18 and TRBJ2-5, is NAGVMQNPRHLVRRRGQEARLRCSPMKGHSHVYWYRQLPEEGLKFMVYLQKENIIDESGMPKERFSAEFPKEGPSILRIQQVVRGDSAAYFCASSPNLQETQYFGPGTRLLVL.

This clonotype was seen only a few times. The chain links TRBV5-6 to TRBJ2-7; D is perhaps TRBD1 (5 bases). The CDR3 consists of 13 residues. Germline V CDR1 and CDR2: SGHDT, YYEEEE. Trimming took 4 bases from V and 2 from J, leaving 10 bases between them. The CDR3 coding sequence is TGTGCCAGCAGCGCCAGGGCAGCCTACGAGCAGTACTTC. This translates into CASSARAAYEQYF.

This clonotype was found a few times. The chain employs TRBV5-4 and TRBJ2-5, with 8 bases matching TRBD2. The V segment lost 4 bases and the J segment 5 bases; nucleotides outside the gene matches: 7. There are 14 residues in the CDR3. Germline V lookup: CDR1 SGHNT, CDR2 YYREEE (reference sequence). In DNA form, the CDR3 reads TGTGCCAGCAGCCCGGGGGGGACTAGGGAGACCCAGTACTTC. Protein product: CASSPGGTRETQYF.

In this sample, this clonotype turned up many times. The rearrangement joins TRBV4-3 to TRBJ2-2; the D gene could be TRBD1 or TRBD2 (5 bases each). Deletions cut 0 bases from V and 10 bases from J, with 15 bases between. The CDR3 contains 15 residues. Germline V gene sequence: CDR1 LGHNA, CDR2 YSLEER. CDR3 sequence reads: CASSQDAQGEVELFF. For the CDR3, the DNA is TGCGCCAGCAGCCAAGATGCGCAGGGAGAGGTGGAGCTGTTTTTT.

This clonotype came up a few times. The chain combines TRBV24-1 with TRBJ2-1; TRBD1 matches at 7 bases. The CDR3 runs to 16 residues. The junction had 12 bases not matched to a gene; V was cut back by 6 bases and J by 5 bases. CDR1 and CDR2 from the germline V gene are KGHDR and SFDVKD. CDR3 region: CATSTAGTETDNEQFF. The CDR3 nucleotides read TGTGCCACCAGTACCGCCGGGACAGAAACGGACAATGAGCAGTTCTTC.

This clonotype was observed at least ten times. The chain carries TRBV24-1 and TRBJ2-3; D is undetermined. In germline, CDR1 is KGHDR, CDR2 SFDVKD. The CDR3 extends over 13 amino acids. Between the trimmed V and J ends, which lost 2 bases and 4 bases, there was a span of 6 bases. In DNA, the CDR3 is TGTGCCACCAGTGATTCCCGGGCAGATACGCAGTATTTT. Translation gives CATSDSRADTQYF.

This clonotype was detected only a few times. V usage is TRBV12-3 or TRBV12-4 and J usage is TRBJ2-5, with 10 positions matching TRBD1. This CDR3 is built from 16 residues. The trim removed 7 bases at V and 2 bases at J, leaving 10 bases unmatched. The CDR3 protein is CASTRDRGGWQETQYF. In DNA, the CDR3 is TGTGCCAGCACCAGGGACAGGGGCGGATGGCAAGAGACCCAGTACTTC.

There are many counts of this clonotype. The CDR3 reads CGGGISTDTQYF. Written as DNA, the CDR3 is TGTGGGGGGGGGATTAGCACAGATACGCAGTATTTT. The genes are TRBV24-1 and TRBJ2-3; 7 nucleotides line up with TRBD2. This CDR3 contains 12 residues. Germline-derived CDR1 and CDR2 are KGHDR and SFDVKD.

This sequence joins TRBV29-1 and TRBJ2-7; D may correspond to TRBD1 or TRBD2 (5 bases each). V gave up 4 bases and J gave up 2 bases, with 12 bases separating them. Germline loops: CDR1 SQVTM, CDR2 ANQGSEA. There are 13 residues in the CDR3. The CDR3 DNA reads as TGCAGCGTTGCTGGGACCCAGGCCTACGAGCAGTACTTC. This encodes CSVAGTQAYEQYF.

Only a few counts were recorded for this clonotype. This chain connects TRBV20-1 to TRBJ2-7, with 8 bases matching TRBD2. CDR3 size: 15 residues. V dropped 0 bases and J dropped 5; count of bases not matched to a gene: 9. Germline assignment: CDR1 DFQATT and CDR2 SNEGSKA (reference sequence). CDR3: CSARDLSGGADEQYF. The CDR3 bases are TGCAGTGCTAGAGATCTTTCGGGGGGGGCTGACGAGCAGTACTTC.

This clonotype was detected ten times or more. The V call is TRBV7-7, the J call TRBJ2-2; D uncertain. The ends were cut back, 6 bases at V and 7 bases at J, with 6 bases in the middle. From germline, CDR1 is SSHAT and CDR2 FNYEAQ (reference sequence). CDR3 length: 11 residues. The CDR3 sequence: CASRGNGELFF. The CDR3 nucleotides read TGTGCCAGCAGGGGGAACGGGGAGCTGTTTTTT.

V gene TRBV9 combines with J gene TRBJ2-1; 9 bases agree with TRBD2. This CDR3 region has 13 residues. V trimming: 3 bases; J trimming: 10 bases; junction bases outside the gene matches: 5. Per germline, CDR1 SGDLS and CDR2 YYNGEE. The CDR3 here is CASSAGLALEQFF. Here the CDR3 DNA reads TGTGCCAGCAGCGCGGGACTAGCTCTGGAGCAGTTCTTC.